One sample yielded the 11 T cell receptor beta chains listed below, sequenced in a study of control samples from healthy donors and cancer patients. Method: immunoSEQ multiplex PCR; TCRdb's copy keeps in-frame clones and lacks some. The sample records around 140,000 clones, 80% to 95% being singletons. The sequenced sample consisted of blood. The receptors shown here come from a man aged 35 to 55 in good health.

Only a few counts were recorded for this clone. This chain connects TRBV6-5 to TRBJ2-6; 10 nucleotides line up with TRBD2. Germline CDR1 is MNHEY and CDR2 is SVGAGI. With 4 bases clipped from V and 0 bases from J, the junction kept 0 bases outside the gene matches. CDR3 size: 16 residues. In DNA, the CDR3 is TGTGCCAGCAGTTTAGCGGGGGGCTCTGGGGCCAACGTCCTGACTTTC. This encodes CASSLAGGSGANVLTF.

The J gene is TRBJ2-1, the V gene TRBV12-5, with TRBD1 matching over 7 bases. This CDR3 is built from 15 residues. Germline CDR1 is LGHNT and CDR2 is FRNRAP. Trimming removed 1 base from V and 4 bases from J; junction bases left unmatched: 4. The CDR3 sequence is CASGLGQGEYNEQFF. CDR3 DNA sequence: TGTGCTAGTGGTTTGGGGCAGGGGGAATACAATGAGCAGTTCTTC. Filled out from reference TRBV12-5 and TRBJ2-1, the complete variable domain reads DARVTQTPRHKVTEMGQEVTMRCQPILGHNTVFWYRQTMMQGLELLAYFRNRAPLDDSGMPKDRFSAEMPDATLATLKIQPSEPRDSAVYFCASGLGQGEYNEQFFGPGTRLTVL.

The rearrangement links TRBV19 to TRBJ1-6; possibly TRBD1 for D (6 bases). Per germline, CDR1 LNHDA and CDR2 SQIVND (reference sequence). This CDR3 contains 13 residues. Trimming cost V 5 bases and J 10 bases, with 12 bases left between them. The CDR3 is CASSPPGGSPLHF. CDR3 DNA: TGTGCCAGTAGTCCCCCCGGGGGCTCACCCCTCCACTTT.

The chain recombines TRBV7-9 with TRBJ1-3, with 8 bases fitting TRBD1. V lost 5 bases and J lost 2; bases outside the gene matches: 8. The CDR3 runs to 16 residues. Germline CDR1 is SEHNR and CDR2 is FQNEAQ (reference sequence). In DNA, the CDR3 is TGTGCCAGCAGCAGACAGGGGAACAAGGCTGGAAACACCATATATTTT. Amino acids: CASSRQGNKAGNTIYF.

This rearrangement joins TRBV6-5 to TRBJ1-4; 9 nucleotides line up with TRBD1. The CDR3 totals 14 residues. CDR1 is MNHEY, CDR2 SVGAGI, per germline. Trimming took 6 bases from V and 7 from J; bases not matched to a gene: 6. The CDR3 sequence: CASSPTGGFEKLFF. In DNA, the CDR3 is TGTGCCAGCAGCCCGACAGGGGGTTTTGAAAAACTGTTTTTT.

J is TRBJ2-7 and V is TRBV7-3; a possible D gene is TRBD1 (6 bases). The CDR3 sequence is 14 residues long. V lost 2 bases and J 1 base, leaving 9 bases between the germline ends. Germline V gene sequence: CDR1 SGHTA, CDR2 FQGTGA. In DNA, the CDR3 is TGTGCCAGCAGCTTATCGGACAGTTCCTACGAGCAGTACTTC. Translation gives CASSLSDSSYEQYF. Based on the CDR3 plus reference TRBV7-3 and TRBJ2-7, the full variable domain is GAGVSQTPSNKVTEKGKYVELRCDPISGHTALYWYRQSLGQGPEFLIYFQGTGAADDSGLPNDRFFAVRPEGSVSTLKIQRTERGDSAVYLCASSLSDSSYEQYFGPGTRLTVT.

The rearrangement joins TRBV24-1 to TRBJ2-3; D might be TRBD1 (6 bases). This CDR3 contains 14 residues. In germline, CDR1 is KGHDR, CDR2 SFDVKD. The ends were cut back, 10 bases at V and 4 bases at J, with 17 bases in the middle. CDR3 DNA sequence: TGTGCCACGGGTTCTAAGGGGGACGCAGATACGCAGTATTTT. Translating it yields CATGSKGDADTQYF.

V is TRBV5-4 and J is TRBJ1-2, with TRBD1 matching over 9 bases. V lost 3 bases and J lost 5; bases outside the gene matches: 8. The CDR3 runs to 15 residues. Germline V gene data show CDR1 as SGHNT and CDR2 as YYREEE (reference sequence). This CDR3 reads CASSSPTGGMYGYTF. As DNA, the CDR3 is TGTGCCAGCAGCTCCCCGACAGGGGGGATGTATGGCTACACCTTC.

The rearrangement joins TRBV5-8 to TRBJ2-6; 8 bases are shared with TRBD1. V gave up 2 bases and J gave up 0 bases; unmatched junction bases: 10. This CDR3 contains 19 residues. Germline V gene sequence: CDR1 SGHTS, CDR2 YDEGEE. Here the CDR3 reads CASSLQWGQGASGANVLTF. CDR3 DNA sequence: TGTGCCAGCAGCTTACAGTGGGGGCAGGGGGCCTCTGGGGCCAACGTCCTGACTTTC.

The chain is built from TRBV30 and TRBJ2-1, with TRBD2 identical over 9 bases. The J segment lost 0 bases and the V segment lost 2 bases, leaving 11 bases of the junction unmatched. Per germline, CDR1 GTSNPN and CDR2 SVGIG (reference sequence). CDR3 length: 18 residues. CDR3 nucleotide sequence: TGTGCCTGGAGTTTAAAGAGCGGGGGGCCGAGCTCCTACAATGAGCAGTTCTTC. Translated: CAWSLKSGGPSSYNEQFF.

CDR3 nucleotides: TGTGCCAGGGAGGGGAGGGTTGAACTTAATCAGCCCCAGCATTTT. Residues: CAREGRVELNQPQHF. The chain is built from TRBV27 and TRBJ1-5, with D tentatively TRBD1 (5 bases). Looked up from germline, CDR1 is MNHEY and CDR2 is SMNVEV (reference sequence). V was clipped by 9 bases and J by 4 bases, with 19 bases between them. The CDR3 length is 15 residues.